Described below is a single T cell receptor (beta chain) sequence and its context. Distinct nucleotide sequences in the sample also encode this CDR3. The record originates from a study of cytomegalovirus exposure and HLA in healthy donors. As for the study in general: HLA-typed donors were the source of 83 million or so unique TCRs held in an early data release.

V was pared by 1 base and J by 3 bases, with 12 bases between. In germline, CDR1 is SGHRS, CDR2 YFSETQ. The CDR3 spans 15 residues. PCR amplification relied on 60 Vbeta primers (plus 13 Jbeta primers). TCRdb's table, derived via immunoSEQ multiplex PCR, lists solely in-frame clones and lacks some. This table holds roughly 120,000 clones, under 80% found once. This receptor was obtained from a woman aged 55-75 years in good health and CMV-seropositive. Sequencing was carried out using PBMCs. The chain is built from TRBV5-1 and TRBJ2-3, with D possibly matching TRBD2 (5 bases). CDR3 in amino acids: CASSLPETGTDTQYF. CDR3 bases: TGCGCCAGCAGCTTGCCGGAGACGGGGACAGATACGCAGTATTTT.